The 32 T cell receptor beta chains below come from one sample, sequenced in a study of T cells after yellow fever vaccination. TCRdb re-derived calls from the 5' RACE reads in MiXCR, one entry per CDR3 protein. The table records about 170,000 distinct CDR3 sequences, approximately 6% of them present only once. The specimen comprised CD4+ T cells sorted from PBMCs, sampled on the day of the first yellow fever vaccination. Source of these receptors: a man aged 18-30 years who received the YFV17D yellow fever vaccine.

This clonotype has more than one count but fewer than ten. The J gene is TRBJ1-3, the V gene TRBV15; unclear D gene. CDR1 is LNHNV and CDR2 is YYDKDF in the germline V gene (reference sequence). The length of the CDR3 is 16 residues. The V end lost 3 bases, the J end lost 0 bases, and 12 bases lay between the germline ends. The CDR3 bases are TGTGCCACCAGCAGGACGTCAGGAGTCTCTGGAAACACCATATATTTT. Protein: CATSRTSGVSGNTIYF. Drawing the rest from reference TRBV15 and TRBJ1-3, the complete variable domain is DAMVIQNPRYQVTQFGKPVTLSCSQTLNHNVMYWYQQKSSQAPKLLFHYYDKDFNNEADTPDNFQSRRPNTSFCFLDIRSPGLGDTAMYLCATSRTSGVSGNTIYFGEGSWLTVV.

This clonotype appeared many times. The chain has TRBV5-1 and TRBJ2-3; D ambiguous. The CDR3 contains 15 residues. Germline V gene data show CDR1 as SGHRS and CDR2 as YFSETQ. The V gene lost 4 bases and the J gene lost 2 bases, with 14 bases spanning the gap. DNA of the CDR3: TGCGCCAGCAGCCCAACGCATACGTCCACAGATACGCAGTATTTT. Its translation is CASSPTHTSTDTQYF.

This chain joins TRBV7-6 and TRBJ1-6; perhaps TRBD1 as D (6 bases). V gave up 5 bases and J gave up 6 bases, with 14 bases separating them. CDR1 is SGHVS, CDR2 FNYEAQ, per germline. The CDR3 spans 15 residues. CDR3 in amino acids: CASSITGFRNSPLHF. The CDR3 coding sequence is TGTGCCAGCAGCATTACAGGGTTTCGTAATTCACCCCTCCACTTT.

The chain couples TRBV2 to TRBJ2-7; no clear D. V was clipped by 3 bases and J by 2 bases, with 2 bases between them. The CDR3 consists of 11 residues. Per the germline V gene, CDR1 is SNHLY and CDR2 is FYNNEI. DNA for the CDR3: TGTGCCAGCAGTGACGCCTACGAGCAGTACGTC. Protein sequence: CASSDAYEQYV.

This clonotype was counted at least ten times. The chain carries TRBV20-1 and TRBJ1-1; D not resolved. The CDR3 loop spans 15 amino acids. From germline, CDR1 is DFQATT and CDR2 SNEGSKA (reference sequence). With 3 bases removed from V and 4 bases from J, the gap between germline ends came to 18 bases. This chain's CDR3 is CSARPIKKRSTEAFF. CDR3 coding DNA: TGCAGTGCTAGGCCGATCAAAAAGCGGTCCACTGAAGCTTTCTTT.

The V call is TRBV7-2, the J call TRBJ1-5, with TRBD1 as a possible D gene (5 bases). The ends were cut back, 1 base at V and 7 bases at J, with 14 bases in the middle. CDR3 length equals 15 residues. Germline V CDR1 and CDR2: SGHTA, FQGNSA. The CDR3 DNA follows: TGTGCCAGCAGCTTAGTTCCAGGGTCACAGCAGCCCCAGCATTTT. This sequence encodes CASSLVPGSQQPQHF.

This clonotype was counted only a few times. The chain combines TRBV7-2 with TRBJ1-6; 7 bases are shared with TRBD1. The J segment lost 13 bases and the V segment lost 2 bases, leaving 11 bases of the junction unmatched. The CDR3 totals 15 residues. Germline values: CDR1 SGHTA, CDR2 FQGNSA. As DNA, the CDR3 is TGTGCCAGCAGCTTAACCGGGACAGTGGGTTACCCCCTCCACTTT. This translates into CASSLTGTVGYPLHF.

At least ten counts were recorded for this clonotype. J is TRBJ2-7 and V is TRBV5-4; D unclear. Germline CDR1 SGHNT, CDR2 YYREEE (reference sequence). There are 14 residues in the CDR3. Trimming cost V 0 bases and J 0 bases, with 7 bases left between them. The CDR3 protein is CASSLALSSYEQYF. CDR3 in DNA: TGTGCCAGCAGCTTGGCCCTAAGCTCCTACGAGCAGTACTTC.

This chain links TRBV3-1 with TRBJ2-5; D may correspond to TRBD1 or TRBD2 (7 bases each). Germline V gives CDR1 LGHDT, CDR2 YNNKEL (reference sequence). Trimming left V 3 bases short and J 9 bases short, with 26 bases between. The CDR3 covers 17 residues. In DNA, the CDR3 is TGTGCCAGCAGCCAGCCCGCGGGGGACAGCCCGTTCCCGGCCCAGTACTTC. Amino acid sequence: CASSQPAGDSPFPAQYF.

A few counts support this clonotype. This chain links TRBV3-1 with TRBJ2-2; possible D gene TRBD1, 5 bases. CDR3 length: 16 amino acids. V was clipped by 6 bases and J by 5 bases, with 19 bases between them. Germline V lookup: CDR1 LGHDT, CDR2 YNNKEL (reference sequence). The CDR3 nucleotides read TGTGCCAGCAGGCCTCTCAGGGCGGAGTGGACCGGGGAGCTGTTTTTT. Protein sequence: CASRPLRAEWTGELFF.

With respect to this clonotype: A much larger clone sits a single nucleotide away, making a read error possible. This CDR3 reads CSVVGAGGERNIQYF. The CDR3 region has the DNA TGCAGCGTTGTAGGTGCAGGGGGCGAAAGAAACATTCAGTACTTC. The chain combines TRBV29-1 with TRBJ2-4; the match to TRBD1 covers 8 bases. The junction had 11 bases not matched to a gene; V was cut back by 4 bases and J by 6 bases. Germline-derived CDR1 and CDR2 are SQVTM and ANQGSEA. The CDR3 totals 15 residues.

This clonotype was seen repeatedly, ten times or more. V and J are TRBV11-2 and TRBJ2-3, with D unclear. This CDR3 comprises 11 residues. Germline V CDR1 and CDR2: SGHAT, FQNNGV. Trimming left V 5 bases short and J 5 bases short, with 5 bases between. The CDR3 loop is CASSPVDTQYF. As DNA, the CDR3 is TGTGCCAGCAGCCCAGTAGATACGCAGTATTTT.

Comment on this clonotype: A much larger clone lies a single base off, so this may be a read error. The V gene is TRBV11-2, the J gene TRBJ2-5; D not certain. V shed 1 base and J shed 5 bases, with 11 bases lying between them. Per the germline V gene, CDR1 is SGHAT and CDR2 is FQNNGV. This CDR3 region has 14 residues. DNA for the CDR3: TGTGCCAGCAGCTTAGTCGGACGTCGGGAGACCCAGTACTTC. Protein: CASSLVGRRETQYF.

This clonotype has a count of ten or more. This sequence joins TRBV2 and TRBJ2-2, with D perhaps TRBD2 (5 bases). CDR3 size: 14 residues. Trimming took 6 bases from V and 5 from J, leaving 13 bases between them. Germline loops: CDR1 SNHLY, CDR2 FYNNEI. CDR3 nucleotide sequence: TGTGCCAGCAGCAAGGAGGTTGGGACCGGGGAGCTGTTTTTT. Translating it yields CASSKEVGTGELFF.

CDR3 residues: CASSPRHTVGETQYF. The CDR3 DNA sequence: TGTGCCAGCAGCCCGAGGCACACGGTCGGGGAGACCCAGTACTTC. The genes are TRBV7-2 and TRBJ2-5; D uncertain. Germline V lookup: CDR1 SGHTA, CDR2 FQGNSA. The CDR3 contains 15 residues. V was pared by 5 bases and J by 5 bases, with 18 bases between.

A few counts support this clonotype. The chain employs TRBV5-1 and TRBJ1-1; maybe TRBD1 (6 bases). This CDR3 contains 16 residues. The germline gives CDR1 SGHRS, CDR2 YFSETQ. V dropped 0 bases and J dropped 2 bases, with 14 bases sitting between them. The CDR3 nucleotides are TGCGCCAGCAGCTTGGATCCCCCGGGGGCTAACACTGAAGCTTTCTTT. Protein product: CASSLDPPGANTEAFF. The whole variable domain, filled in from reference TRBV5-1 and TRBJ1-1, reads KAGVTQTPRYLIKTRGQQVTLSCSPISGHRSVSWYQQTPGQGLQFLFEYFSETQRNKGNFPGRFSGRQFSNSRSEMNVSTLELGDSALYLCASSLDPPGANTEAFFGQGTRLTVV.

This clonotype has just a few counts. The V and J genes are TRBV29-1 and TRBJ2-1; TRBD2 matches 9 bases. Germline CDR1 is SQVTM and CDR2 is ANQGSEA. This CDR3 has 14 residues. V lost 3 bases to trimming and J lost 8 bases; unmatched junction nucleotides: 8. The CDR3 here is CSVDERRGGDEQFF. CDR3 sequence (DNA): TGCAGCGTTGATGAGCGGCGGGGGGGCGATGAGCAGTTCTTC.

This clonotype appeared many times. V usage is TRBV7-2 and J usage is TRBJ2-2; 10 bases map to TRBD2. Germline V gene data show CDR1 as SGHTA and CDR2 as FQGNSA. CDR3 size: 14 residues. V lost 5 bases and J lost 6; bases outside the gene matches: 3. This CDR3 reads CASSQGLASGELFF. Here the CDR3 DNA reads TGTGCCAGCAGCCAGGGACTAGCGTCCGGGGAGCTGTTTTTT.

In its sample, this clonotype was seen many times. The chain is built from TRBV6-6 and TRBJ2-1; 7 bases map to TRBD2. The CDR3 has 13 residues. Losses at the gene ends were 7 bases for V and 5 bases for J; bases not matched to a gene: 5. Per the germline V gene, CDR1 is MNHNY and CDR2 is SVGAGI (reference sequence). In DNA, the CDR3 is TGTGCCAGCATCCGGGGGGTCGACAATGAGCAGTTCTTC. Protein: CASIRGVDNEQFF.

This rearrangement joins TRBV7-9 to TRBJ2-4; no reliable D call. From germline, CDR1 is SEHNR and CDR2 FQNEAQ (reference sequence). CDR3 length: 12 residues. Trimming shortened V by 4 bases and J by 7 bases, and 8 bases separated the two germline ends. CDR3 region: CASSSEGNIQYF. DNA of the CDR3: TGTGCCAGCAGCTCCGAAGGGAACATTCAGTACTTC.

In this sample, this clonotype turned up a few times. V gene TRBV20-1 combines with J gene TRBJ1-1; possibly TRBD1 for D (6 bases). The length of the CDR3 is 14 residues. V was clipped by 4 bases and J by 10 bases, with 22 bases between them. The V gene's germline CDR1 is DFQATT and CDR2 SNEGSKA (reference sequence). The CDR3 loop reads CSATTPAGVRVAFF. CDR3 nucleotide sequence: TGCAGTGCTACCACCCCGGCAGGGGTGAGGGTAGCTTTCTTT.

This clonotype has a count of ten or more. The V call is TRBV5-6, the J call TRBJ2-3; 10 nucleotides agree with TRBD2. The CDR3 covers 15 residues. Germline lookup yields CDR1 SGHDT and CDR2 YYEEEE. The J segment lost 1 base and the V segment lost 5 bases, leaving 4 bases of the junction unmatched. CDR3 sequence: CASRNSGGRTDTQYF. CDR3 bases: TGTGCCAGCAGGAATAGCGGGGGGCGCACAGATACGCAGTATTTT.

In its sample, this clonotype was seen many times. The chain couples TRBV6-5 to TRBJ2-5; TRBD1 or TRBD2 may be the D gene (5 bases each). Trimming removed 4 bases at V and 3 bases at J, with 12 bases between. There are 14 residues in the CDR3. The germline V gene encodes CDR1 MNHEY and CDR2 SVGAGI. In nucleotides, the CDR3 is TGTGCCAGCAGTTGGGGGAATCGAGAAGAGACCCAGTACTTC. It specifies CASSWGNREETQYF.

This clonotype was observed a few times. The chain combines TRBV10-2 with TRBJ2-7; no clear D gene. Germline CDR1 reads WSHSY; CDR2 reads SAAADI. Trimming pared 0 bases from V and 0 bases from J, leaving 9 bases between. The CDR3 consists of 15 residues. CDR3 bases: TGCGCCAGCAGTGAGTCTTTCCGGAGCTCCTACGAGCAGTACTTC. It specifies CASSESFRSSYEQYF.

This clonotype was observed at least ten times. The chain links TRBV5-1 to TRBJ2-1; 8 bases agree with TRBD1. There are 16 residues in the CDR3. Trimming at V came to 7 bases and at J to 0 bases, leaving 9 bases not matched to a gene. Germline CDR1 SGHRS, CDR2 YFSETQ. CDR3 bases: TGCGCCAGCGCTCCAGGGGGCGCCGACTCCTACAATGAGCAGTTCTTC. Translated, it gives CASAPGGADSYNEQFF.

This clonotype was observed at least ten times. The gene calls are TRBV5-1 and TRBJ2-2; D is unclear. The CDR3 contains 16 residues. Germline V gene lookup returns CDR1 SGHRS and CDR2 YFSETQ. Between the trimmed V and J ends, which lost 0 bases and 0 bases, there was a span of 9 bases. The CDR3 region is CASSLAPQANTGELFF. The CDR3 coding sequence is TGCGCCAGCAGCTTGGCCCCTCAGGCGAACACCGGGGAGCTGTTTTTT.

A few counts support this clonotype. V usage is TRBV4-3 and J usage is TRBJ2-3; no reliable D call. The CDR3 has 15 residues. Trimming left V 8 bases short and J 0 bases short, with 15 bases between. Germline CDR1 LGHNA, CDR2 YSLEER. CDR3 nucleotide sequence: TGCGCCAGCGCCCCCGCCGCGACTAGCACAGATACGCAGTATTTT. It specifies CASAPAATSTDTQYF.

The genes are TRBV7-9 and TRBJ1-5; D call uncertain. The CDR3 is 14 amino acids. Germline V gene sequence: CDR1 SEHNR, CDR2 FQNEAQ (reference sequence). The germline V and J ends were trimmed by 0 bases and 7 bases, with 10 bases remaining between them. The CDR3 is CASSLAGKDQPQHF. DNA for the CDR3: TGTGCCAGCAGCTTAGCGGGGAAGGACCAGCCCCAGCATTTT.

This clonotype was seen many times. V is TRBV4-3 and J is TRBJ1-1, with no clear D. The length of the CDR3 is 13 residues. Germline values: CDR1 LGHNA, CDR2 YSLEER. With 0 bases removed from V and 8 bases from J, the gap between germline ends came to 10 bases. The CDR3 sequence is CASSQDLGLEAFF. CDR3 sequence (DNA): TGCGCCAGCAGCCAAGATTTGGGTTTAGAAGCTTTCTTT.

Many counts were recorded for this clonotype. V is TRBV2 and J is TRBJ1-2; 8 nucleotides line up with TRBD1. V shed 8 bases and J 7 bases; nucleotides not matched to a gene: 15. This CDR3 contains 15 residues. CDR1 SNHLY and CDR2 FYNNEI come from the germline V gene. CDR3 loop: CASPGGQGPGSGYTF. The CDR3 DNA is TGTGCCAGCCCGGGAGGACAGGGCCCCGGGAGTGGCTACACCTTC.

There are many counts of this clonotype. The V call is TRBV2, the J call TRBJ2-7; D is unresolved. Germline V gives CDR1 SNHLY, CDR2 FYNNEI. The V end was cut by 5 bases, the J end by 1 base, with 9 bases between. This CDR3 is built from 13 residues. Here the CDR3 reads CASSQSLSYEQYF. The DNA for the CDR3 is TGTGCCAGCAGTCAAAGCCTGTCCTACGAGCAGTACTTC.

This clonotype was seen ten or more times. The chain is built from TRBV12-3 or TRBV12-4 and TRBJ1-2, with TRBD1 matching over 8 bases. The CDR3 sequence is 13 residues long. V trimming: 5 bases; J trimming: 4 bases; junction bases outside the gene matches: 3. This CDR3 is CASSATGAYGYTF. For the CDR3, the DNA is TGTGCCAGCAGTGCGACAGGGGCCTATGGCTACACCTTC.